These 3 T cell receptor beta chains were all obtained from the same sample, sequenced in a study of blood T cell repertoires in COVID-19. Only in-frame clones appear in the TCRdb table, and some are missing; sequencing was by immunoSEQ multiplex PCR. Of about 390,000 clones listed, about 87% are singletons. Sequencing used peripheral blood. Receptors were obtained from a woman in her fifties or sixties with COVID-19, enrolled during active disease.

The gene calls are TRBV19 and TRBJ1-1; D unclear. Germline CDR1 and CDR2: LNHDA and SQIVND (reference sequence). V was pared by 6 bases and J by 0 bases, with 5 bases between. The CDR3 loop spans 12 amino acids. The CDR3 DNA follows: TGTGCCAGTAGCCTTATGAACACTGAAGCTTTCTTT. Translation gives CASSLMNTEAFF.

The chain combines TRBV10-3 with TRBJ2-3, with TRBD1 matching over 7 bases. CDR3 length: 14 amino acids. Germline assignment: CDR1 ENHRY and CDR2 SYGVKD. V dropped 8 bases and J dropped 1; count of bases not matched to a gene: 6. The CDR3 bases are TGTGCCATCGGACAGGACAGAGGCACAGATACGCAGTATTTT. Translated: CAIGQDRGTDTQYF.

This chain links TRBV9 with TRBJ1-2; weak D call: TRBD1 (5 bases). The CDR3 is 14 residues long. Trimming took off 5 bases at V and 4 bases at J, with 15 bases between the two ends. CDR1 is SGDLS, CDR2 YYNGEE, per germline. CDR3 coding DNA: TGTGCCAGCAGTTACAATGACAGACTCTATGGCTACACCTTC. Protein: CASSYNDRLYGYTF.